These 10 T cell receptor beta chains originate from one sample sequenced in a study of blood T cell repertoires in COVID-19. The table came from immunoSEQ multiplex PCR; TCRdb's copy has only in-frame clones and leaves some out. The table lists some 64,000 clones, approximately 75% of them singletons, with 6.3% in the top ten. The source material was peripheral blood. The receptors were sampled from a woman in her sixties with acute or convalescent COVID-19.

The genes are TRBV5-1 and TRBJ1-2; TRBD1 is a possible D gene (6 bases). This CDR3 contains 14 residues. V shed 4 bases and J shed 2 bases, with 12 bases lying between them. CDR1 and CDR2 (germline): SGHRS, YFSETQ. CDR3 coding DNA: TGCGCCAGCAGCCTGCCTACAGGGAACTATGGCTACACCTTC. As protein: CASSLPTGNYGYTF.

This clone was observed a single time. This chain connects TRBV5-1 to TRBJ1-4; a weak D match, TRBD1 (6 bases). V was clipped by 2 bases and J by 1 base, with 6 bases between them. The CDR3 has 14 residues. CDR1 and CDR2 (germline): SGHRS, YFSETQ. CDR3 protein: CASSFRGTNEKLFF. The CDR3 DNA sequence: TGCGCCAGCAGCTTCAGGGGAACTAATGAAAAACTGTTTTTT.

The V call is TRBV28, the J call TRBJ1-2; possibly TRBD1 for D (6 bases). In germline, CDR1 is MDHEN, CDR2 SYDVKM. The CDR3 runs 14 residues. V lost 9 bases and J lost 5, with 19 bases in between. The CDR3 nucleotides are TGTGCCAGTAGACTAACCAGGGGAGCGTATGGCTACACCTTC. Its translation: CASRLTRGAYGYTF.

This rearrangement joins TRBV27 to TRBJ2-2; D possibly corresponds to TRBD1 (6 bases). V lost 5 bases and J lost 7, with 14 bases in between. Germline CDR1 is MNHEY and CDR2 is SMNVEV (reference sequence). The CDR3 length is 14 residues. The DNA of the CDR3 is TGTGCCAGCAGTGAGGACAGTAGGGGCGGGGAGCTGTTTTTT. Its protein is CASSEDSRGGELFF.

This clone was seen a few times. This chain joins TRBV23-1 and TRBJ2-7, with a weak D call TRBD1 (5 bases). TRBV23-1 is an ORF for which the function is uncertain. The V gene lost 0 bases and the J gene lost 5 bases, with 14 bases spanning the gap. The CDR3 is 15 residues long. CDR3 in amino acids: CASSQSRQGNNEQYF. The CDR3 coding sequence is TGCGCCAGCAGTCAATCAAGGCAGGGAAACAACGAGCAGTACTTC.

The V and J genes are TRBV6-5 and TRBJ1-5, with D unclear. The CDR3 extends over 14 amino acids. V shed 7 bases and J shed 0 bases, with 10 bases lying between them. Germline loops: CDR1 MNHEY, CDR2 SVGAGI. For the CDR3, the DNA is TGTGCCAGCATTAGAAGTTATAGCAATCAGCCCCAGCATTTT. Its protein is CASIRSYSNQPQHF.

The J gene is TRBJ1-5, the V gene TRBV23-1, with a possible D match to TRBD1 (6 bases). TRBV23-1 counts as an open reading frame of uncertain function. Trimming took 4 bases from V and 5 from J, leaving 18 bases between them. The CDR3 sequence is 16 residues long. The CDR3 spells CASSPGVGAIDQPQHF. CDR3 nucleotides: TGCGCCAGCAGTCCAGGGGTCGGGGCCATCGATCAGCCCCAGCATTTT.

This clone was counted between two and nine times. The rearrangement joins TRBV6-2 or TRBV6-3 to TRBJ1-1, with D uncertain. Trimming removed 0 bases at V and 0 bases at J, with 8 bases between. Germline V CDR1 and CDR2: MNHEY, SVGEGT. The CDR3 has 15 amino acids. The CDR3 DNA sequence: TGTGCCAGCAGTTACTCCTCAGTTATGAACACTGAAGCTTTCTTT. Translating it yields CASSYSSVMNTEAFF.

V usage is TRBV10-3 and J usage is TRBJ1-2; 7 bases align to TRBD1. J lost 8 bases, V lost 6 bases, and 6 bases had no gene match. Germline assignment: CDR1 ENHRY and CDR2 SYGVKD. This CDR3 is built from 12 residues. The CDR3 DNA reads TGTGCCATCAGGAGGACAGGAGAGGGCTACACCTTC. Translating it yields CAIRRTGEGYTF.

The chain carries TRBV5-4 and TRBJ2-7; D may be TRBD2 (7 bases). Germline lookup yields CDR1 SGHNT and CDR2 YYREEE (reference sequence). The germline V and J ends were trimmed by 1 base and 3 bases, with 11 bases remaining between them. This CDR3 contains 14 residues. The CDR3 loop reads CASSLPGGNYEQYF. CDR3 nucleotide sequence: TGTGCCAGCAGCTTGCCGGGGGGCAACTACGAGCAGTACTTC.